Given below is one T cell receptor beta chain in context. Its antigen is currently unknown. Sequencing was performed with immunoSEQ multiplex PCR; in TCRdb, only in-frame clones are kept and a portion is missing. This repertoire shows some 53,000 clones, around 84% found once; its top ten account for 2.8%. These data belong to a study of T cells after posttransplantation cyclophosphamide. Study-level points and caveats: Later post-transplant blood repertoires were often dominated by donor CD8+ memory clones.

From germline, CDR1 is MDHEN and CDR2 SYDVKM. The CDR3 extends over 15 amino acids. V dropped 2 bases and J dropped 5; count of bases not matched to a gene: 8. Sequencing was performed on PBMCs. The chain carries TRBV28 and TRBJ2-5; 7 positions match TRBD2. The clonotype originates from a young man with a blood cancer, CMV-positive, and with a related stem cell donor. The CDR3 nucleotides are TGTGCCAGCAGTTTAATCGGCAGCGGGGTTGAGACCCAGTACTTC. Protein: CASSLIGSGVETQYF.